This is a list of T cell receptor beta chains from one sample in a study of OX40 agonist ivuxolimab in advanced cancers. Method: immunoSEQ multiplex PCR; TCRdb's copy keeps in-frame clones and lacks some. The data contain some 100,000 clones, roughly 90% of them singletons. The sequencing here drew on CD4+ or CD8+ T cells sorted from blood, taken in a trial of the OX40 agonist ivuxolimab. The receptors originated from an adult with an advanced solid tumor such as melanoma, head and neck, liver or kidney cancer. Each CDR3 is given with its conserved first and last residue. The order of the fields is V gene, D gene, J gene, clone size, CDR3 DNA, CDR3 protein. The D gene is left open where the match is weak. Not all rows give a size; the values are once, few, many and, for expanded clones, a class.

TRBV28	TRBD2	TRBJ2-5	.	TGTGCCAGCAGTGCCGGGAGGGGCCTACTTTACCAAGAGACCCAGTACTTC	CASSAGRGLLYQETQYF
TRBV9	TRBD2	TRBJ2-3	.	TGTGCCAGCAGCGGTAGTGGGGGACTAGGCCGCACAGATACGCAGTATTTT	CASSGSGGLGRTDTQYF
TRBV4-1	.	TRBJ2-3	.	TGCGCCAGCAGCCAAGAGCCTCAGACATTCAGCACAGATACGCAGTATTTT	CASSQEPQTFSTDTQYF
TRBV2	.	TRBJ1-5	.	TGTGCCAGCAGGGCCACAGGGAATCAGCCCCAGCATTTT	CASRATGNQPQHF
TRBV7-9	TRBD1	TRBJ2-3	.	TGTGCCAGCAGCTTAAGTAAGTTGACAGGGAAGGAATACACAGATACGCAGTATTTT	CASSLSKLTGKEYTDTQYF
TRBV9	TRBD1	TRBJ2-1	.	TGTGCCAGCAGCGTAGGCCCGGGACAGGGGGCTATTGAGCAGTTCTTC	CASSVGPGQGAIEQFF
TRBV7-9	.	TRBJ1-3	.	TGTGCCAGCAGCCTCCTTGCCGACACCATATATTTT	CASSLLADTIYF
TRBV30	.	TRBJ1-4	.	TGTGCCTGGAAATACGGCCTGGGCCAAAAACTGTTTTTT	CAWKYGLGQKLFF
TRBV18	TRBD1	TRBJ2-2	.	TGTGCCAGCTCACCACTAGGGGGCGCGAACACCGGGGAGCTGTTTTTT	CASSPLGGANTGELFF
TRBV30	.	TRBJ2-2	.	TGTGCCTGGAGGCCGTCAAGCACCGGGGAGCTGTTTTTT	CAWRPSSTGELFF
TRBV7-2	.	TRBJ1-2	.	TGTGCCAGCAGCTTAGACGGGGGCTACACCTTC	CASSLDGGYTF
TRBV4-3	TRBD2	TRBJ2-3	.	TGCGCCAGCAGCCAAGTCTGGCTAGCGGGCACAGATACGCAGTATTTT	CASSQVWLAGTDTQYF
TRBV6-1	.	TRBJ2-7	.	TGTGCCAGCAATGAGGGAGTCTACGAGCAGTACTTC	CASNEGVYEQYF
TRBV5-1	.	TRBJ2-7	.	TGCGCCAGCAGCAGTAGACTCTCCTACGAGCAGTACTTC	CASSSRLSYEQYF
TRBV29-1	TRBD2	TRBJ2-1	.	TGCAGCGTGGGGACTAGCGGGGGTCTAAGCTCCTACAATGAGCAGTTCTTC	CSVGTSGGLSSYNEQFF
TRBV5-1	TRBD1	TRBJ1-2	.	TGCGCCAGCAGCTCGGCGACAGGGGACTATGGCTACACCTTC	CASSSATGDYGYTF
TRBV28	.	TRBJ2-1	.	TGTGCCAGCAGTTTAGGGGTTCTCACGCCGAACAATGAGCAGTTCTTC	CASSLGVLTPNNEQFF
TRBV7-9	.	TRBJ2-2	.	TGTGCCAGCAGCCAGAGTCGAGGACAGAACACCGGGGAGCTGTTTTTT	CASSQSRGQNTGELFF
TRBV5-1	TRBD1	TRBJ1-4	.	TGCGCCAGCAGCTTAGGGGGCACTAATGAAAAACTGTTTTTT	CASSLGGTNEKLFF
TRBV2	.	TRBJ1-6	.	TGTGCCAGCAGTGGCCAGGCAAATTCACCCCTCCACTTT	CASSGQANSPLHF
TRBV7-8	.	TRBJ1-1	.	TGTGCCAGCAGCATAGTGGTAGGCGGGGGGAACACTGAAGCTTTCTTT	CASSIVVGGGNTEAFF
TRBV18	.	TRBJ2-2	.	TGTGCCAGCTCACCGGCACAGAGCACCGGGGAGCTGTTTTTT	CASSPAQSTGELFF
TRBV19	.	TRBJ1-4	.	TGTGCCAGTATACCGGGACATCGAAGTGGTAATGAAAAACTGTTTTTT	CASIPGHRSGNEKLFF
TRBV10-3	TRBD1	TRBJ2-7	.	TGTGCCATCAGTGTTGGGACAGGCCTCTACGAGCAGTACTTC	CAISVGTGLYEQYF
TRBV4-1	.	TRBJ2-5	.	TGCGCCAGCAGCCGCCTTGGGGGACAAGAGACCCAGTACTTC	CASSRLGGQETQYF
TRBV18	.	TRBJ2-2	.	TGTGCCAGCTCACCCAGGGCGAACGGGGAGCTGTTTTTT	CASSPRANGELFF
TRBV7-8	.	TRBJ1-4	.	TGTGCCAGCGCGATCCGGGCCGCAACTAATGAAAAACTGTTTTTT	CASAIRAATNEKLFF
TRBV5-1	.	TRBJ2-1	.	TGCGCCAGCAGCTCGGACATTAATGAGCAGTTCTTC	CASSSDINEQFF
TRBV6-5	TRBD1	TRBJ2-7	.	TGTGCCAGCAGTTCGGGACAGGGTCGCGAGCAGTACTTC	CASSSGQGREQYF
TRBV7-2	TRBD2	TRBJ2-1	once	TGTGCCAGCAGCTACAGACTAGCTGGTAGCTCCTACAATGAGCAGTTCTTC	CASSYRLAGSSYNEQFF
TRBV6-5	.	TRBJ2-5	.	TGTGCCAGCAGTTACTCGGGACTCAACTTGGAGACCCAGTACTTC	CASSYSGLNLETQYF
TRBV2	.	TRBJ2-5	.	TGTGCCAGCAGTGAGACAGAGACCCAGTACTTC	CASSETETQYF
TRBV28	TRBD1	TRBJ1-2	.	TGTGCCAGCAGGGGGACAGCCTCTAACTATGGCTACACCTTC	CASRGTASNYGYTF
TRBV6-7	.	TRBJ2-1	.	TGTGCCAGCAGTTACTCAGGAGGGTTAACCTACAATGAGCAGTTCTTC	CASSYSGGLTYNEQFF
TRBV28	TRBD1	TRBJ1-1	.	TGTGCCAGCAGCACCGGGACAGGGAACACTGAAGCTTTCTTT	CASSTGTGNTEAFF
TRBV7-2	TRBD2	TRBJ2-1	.	TGTGCCAGCAGCTTAGCACTAGCGGGGTACAATGAGCAGTTCTTC	CASSLALAGYNEQFF
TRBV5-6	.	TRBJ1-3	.	TGTGCCAGCAGCTTGGGGCTTTATGGAAACACCATATATTTT	CASSLGLYGNTIYF
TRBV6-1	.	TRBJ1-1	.	TGTGCCAGCAGTGAAGCGTCTGCTTTCTTT	CASSEASAFF
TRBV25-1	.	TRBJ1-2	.	TGTGCCAGCAGACCGATGGGGGGACATAACCCCGGCTACACCTTC	CASRPMGGHNPGYTF
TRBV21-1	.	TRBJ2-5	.	TGTGCCAGCAGCGAACGGGGGGGCTCTGAGACCCAGTACTTC	CASSERGGSETQYF
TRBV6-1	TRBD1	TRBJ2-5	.	TGTGCCAGCAGTTTCCGGACAGGGGGAGAAGAGACCCAGTACTTC	CASSFRTGGEETQYF
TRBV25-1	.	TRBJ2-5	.	TGTGCCAGCAGTCTAGACCCCGCTGTGGGGACCCAGTACTTC	CASSLDPAVGTQYF
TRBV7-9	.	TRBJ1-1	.	TGTGCCAGCAGCCAAGGAGACGTCGGCCACACTGAAGCTTTCTTT	CASSQGDVGHTEAFF
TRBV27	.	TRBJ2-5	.	TGTGCCAGCAGCCGTAACAGTATCCAAGAGACCCAGTACTTC	CASSRNSIQETQYF
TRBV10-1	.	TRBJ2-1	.	TGCGCCAGCAGTGGTGGTACAGCACCCCCTCGGTTCTTC	CASSGGTAPPRFF
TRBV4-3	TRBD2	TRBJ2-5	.	TGCGCCAGCAGCCAAGATCGACTAGCGGGGAAAGAGACCCAGTACTTC	CASSQDRLAGKETQYF
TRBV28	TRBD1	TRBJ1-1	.	TGTGCCAGCAGTAGACTCCAGGGGGGAACTGAAGCTTTCTTT	CASSRLQGGTEAFF
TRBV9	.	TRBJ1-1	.	TGTGCCAGCAGCGCCAGAATCGGGGGGGACACTGAAGCTTTCTTT	CASSARIGGDTEAFF
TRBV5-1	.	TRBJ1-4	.	TGCGCCAGCAGCTTGTCAGCTAATGAAAAACTGTTTTTT	CASSLSANEKLFF
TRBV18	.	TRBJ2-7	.	TGTGCCAGCTCACCACCCGTGGGGGGGGGCCCCTACGAGCAGTACTTC	CASSPPVGGGPYEQYF
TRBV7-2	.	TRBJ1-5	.	TGTGCCAGCAGCTTAACAGGGAATCAGCCCCAGCATTTT	CASSLTGNQPQHF
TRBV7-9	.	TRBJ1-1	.	TGTGCCAGCAGCTTAGCGGTCATGAACACTGAAGCTTTCTTT	CASSLAVMNTEAFF
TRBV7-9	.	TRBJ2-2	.	TGTGCCAGCAGTCCAAGGGGGTTAGACACCGGGGAGCTGTTTTTT	CASSPRGLDTGELFF
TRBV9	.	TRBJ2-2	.	TGTGCCAGCAGCGTCGGGACACTCTCGAACACCGGGGAGCTGTTTTTT	CASSVGTLSNTGELFF
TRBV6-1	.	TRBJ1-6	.	TGTGCCAGCAGTGACCGGAGCTCCTATAATTCACCCCTCCACTTT	CASSDRSSYNSPLHF
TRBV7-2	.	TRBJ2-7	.	TGTGCCAGCAGTCCGAACTACGAGCAGTACTTC	CASSPNYEQYF